This T cell receptor (beta chain) emerged from a study of shared clonotypes between healthy human individuals. The material for each subset, its genomic DNA, was split evenly across several immunoSEQ plates. It was on ten immunoSEQ deep assay plates that unsorted PBMC DNA was sequenced. The repertoire was sequenced with immunoSEQ multiplex PCR; TCRdb's copy has only in-frame clones and lacks some. This table holds about 560,000 clones, roughly 79% found once. The V end lost 4 bases, the J end lost 3 bases, and 7 bases lay between the germline ends. CDR3 length: 13 amino acids. Germline CDR1 and CDR2: MDHEN and SYDVKM.

This sequence joins TRBV28 and TRBJ1-3; D is undetermined. The material sequenced was PBMCs. The TCR originated in a woman aged 40 to 49 in good health. Some clones in this sample may be carry-over from other donors' samples. The CDR3 is CASSYGVGNTIYF. The CDR3 nucleotides read TGTGCCAGCAGTTATGGGGTTGGAAACACCATATATTTT.